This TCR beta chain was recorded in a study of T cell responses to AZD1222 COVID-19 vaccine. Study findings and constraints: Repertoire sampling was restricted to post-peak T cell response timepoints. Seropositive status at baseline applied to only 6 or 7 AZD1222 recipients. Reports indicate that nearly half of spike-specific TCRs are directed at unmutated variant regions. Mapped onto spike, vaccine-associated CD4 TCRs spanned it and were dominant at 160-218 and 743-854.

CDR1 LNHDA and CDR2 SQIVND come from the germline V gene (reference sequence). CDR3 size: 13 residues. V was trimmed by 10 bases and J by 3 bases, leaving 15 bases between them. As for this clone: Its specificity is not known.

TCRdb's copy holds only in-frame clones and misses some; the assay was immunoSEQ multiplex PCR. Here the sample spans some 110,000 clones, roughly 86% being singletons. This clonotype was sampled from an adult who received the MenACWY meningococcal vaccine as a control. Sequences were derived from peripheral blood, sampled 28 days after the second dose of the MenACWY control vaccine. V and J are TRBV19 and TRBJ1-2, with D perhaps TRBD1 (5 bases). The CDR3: CATLQETDYGYTF. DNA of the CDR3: TGTGCCACACTACAGGAGACGGACTATGGCTACACCTTC.